This T cell receptor beta chain was sequenced in a study of molecular identifiers for immune sequencing clone quantification listed by TCRdb under 2018. A note on the overall study: For a replicate experiment, RNA from approximately 20,000 or 100,000 naive CD8 T cells was divided into five aliquots, of which four were sequenced. This methods study used CD8 T cells to benchmark TCR RNA copy counting and molecular-identifier clustering-based TCR repertoire sequencing (MIDCIRS). Broad study findings and their caveats: When barcode sub-clustering was omitted, TCR diversity was inflated by chimeric consensus sequences, with chimeras reaching as high as 47%. Highly expanded clone sizes could be underestimated if identical TCR molecules share a barcode. In CMV-specific effector cells, clones with more than 20 RNA copies contained over 99% of molecules, whereas in naive cells such clones contained under 1% of molecules. Spiked-in Jurkat TCR RNA (approximately 10 copies' worth), which is not part of the donor repertoire, was contained in the naive libraries. Spiked-in Jurkat TCR RNA equal to a single cell's worth was reported to be detectable even within 1,100,000 naive CD8 T cells. Modeling estimated about 3 recovered TCR RNA copies per cell, compared with about 9.8 by digital PCR, which implies roughly 30% capture efficiency.

V is clipped by 6 bases and J by 0 bases, and the sequence between their germline boundaries is 9 bases long. CDR1 and CDR2 were assigned from the germline V gene as MDHEN and SYDVKM. The CDR3 runs 14 amino acids, cysteine and phenylalanine included. Only the CDR3 region is kept as DNA, spanning 42 bases read in frame from base 1. This clonotype has at least ten counts. Its antigen is unknown. Base qualities are not provided; no much larger clone lies one nucleotide away. The library was made by PCR. The reads were generated on a NextSeq 500. Bulk TCR libraries were made following a previously described method, with the TCR primers given in Table S5. The Qiagen AllPrep DNA/RNA kit was used to purify total RNA. Before analysis, reads from multiple sequencing runs of the same library were pooled. The authors processed their data as follows. Reads were retained only if an exact TCR constant sequence was present, and the retained reads were trimmed to 150 nt and grouped according to their 12-nt molecular barcodes. Within each barcode group, reads were sub-clustered at a 15% Levenshtein threshold, and quality-weighted consensus sequences were built per RNA molecule. Non-functional sequences were filtered out, along with any lower-count sequence sitting one edit away from another sequence. On the basis of fitting two negative binomial distributions, barcode sub-clusters with fewer than 20% of the maximum read count were discarded. TCRdb trimmed the raw reads at Q25, called clones with MiXCR and kept productive beta chains. Rows with a matching CDR3 protein are joined into one entry that keeps the most common DNA and genes. The V and J calls come from TCRdb's annotation, not from the publication. The sample includes some 580,000 distinct CDR3 sequences, with roughly 23% observed a single time. The ten most abundant clones make up 0.78% of the sample.

Libraries of naive CD8 T cells were generated from roughly 20,000 to 1,000,000 sorted cells, with 10%, 30% or 50% of the purified RNA used. On a BD FACSAria II, naive CD8 T cells were FACS-sorted as CD8+CD4-CCR7+CD45RA+ and collected into RLT Plus buffer. Nine to eleven TCR copies' worth of Jurkat RNA were spiked into roughly 17,000-1,100,000 naive CD8 T cell samples to test detection sensitivity. Enrichment of CD8 T cells was performed with RosetteSep CD8+ T Cell Enrichment Cocktail and Ficoll-Paque, after which ACK red cell lysis was carried out. The V and J genes are TRBV28 and TRBJ1-5, with no confidently assigned D gene. The specimen was naive CD8+ T cells from blood, with Jurkat cell RNA spiked in. Interpreted using the paper, the cell subset or site label stands for: FACS-sorted CD8+CD4-CCR7+CD45RA+ naive T cells. The sequence was collected from a human donor in good health. Some libraries in this study had Jurkat cell RNA spiked in. CDR3 region: CASSQRSSNQPQHF. The DNA sequence follows: TGTGCCAGCAGCCAACGAAGTAGCAATCAGCCCCAGCATTTT.